The 17 T cell receptor beta chains given below trace back to one sample, sequenced in a study of cytomegalovirus exposure and HLA in healthy donors. Primers included in the PCR were 60 Vbeta and 13 Jbeta primers. The method was immunoSEQ multiplex PCR; TCRdb's version includes in-frame clones alone and lacks a portion of them. The sample consists of about 170,000 clones, around 80% of them appearing once. Material for sequencing was PBMCs. Receptor source: a woman between 50 and 59 years old in good health and CMV-seropositive.

The chain employs TRBV19 and TRBJ1-1; D not resolved. Trimming cost V 4 bases and J 1 base, with 13 bases left between them. The CDR3 has 15 amino acids. The V gene's germline CDR1 is LNHDA and CDR2 SQIVND (reference sequence). The CDR3 here is CASSSGRPRNTEAFF. The CDR3 DNA sequence: TGTGCCAGTAGTAGTGGCCGCCCCCGGAACACTGAAGCTTTCTTT.

This clone has just one count. V is TRBV19 and J is TRBJ1-2, with 10 bases identical to TRBD1. Germline trimming cut 7 bases from V and 4 bases from J; bases unmatched to any gene: 9. This CDR3 spans 15 amino acids. Germline CDR1 is LNHDA and CDR2 is SQIVND (reference sequence). The CDR3 loop reads CASTSRDRGLYGYTF. CDR3 DNA sequence: TGTGCCAGTACCTCCCGGGACAGGGGCCTCTATGGCTACACCTTC.

The chain is built from TRBV19 and TRBJ1-5; D is possibly TRBD1 (6 bases). The V end was cut by 6 bases, the J end by 3 bases, with 12 bases between. This CDR3 region has 14 residues. Germline V CDR1 and CDR2: LNHDA, SQIVND (reference sequence). Written as DNA, the CDR3 is TGTGCCAGTAGGGACGGGACATACAATCAGCCCCAGCATTTT. Translated, it gives CASRDGTYNQPQHF.

The V gene is TRBV5-3, the J gene TRBJ2-5, with 7 nucleotides matching TRBD2. TRBV5-3 is annotated as an ORF whose role is uncertain. This CDR3 is 17 amino acids long. J gave up 11 bases and V 2 bases, and 21 bases lay outside the gene matches. The CDR3 DNA reads TGTGCCAGAAGCTTTGGGGGTTTGGCGGGAGAGATGTGGGAGCAGTACTTC. As protein: CARSFGGLAGEMWEQYF.

The rearrangement links TRBV5-8 to TRBJ2-4; D perhaps matches TRBD1 (5 bases). V was cut by 6 bases and J by 7 bases, with 14 bases left in between. Germline CDR1 reads SGHTS; CDR2 reads YDEGEE. The CDR3 extends over 13 amino acids. The CDR3 is CASTPDRGNIQYF. The CDR3 DNA sequence: TGTGCCAGCACCCCCGACAGAGGCAACATTCAGTACTTC.

The V and J genes are TRBV6-5 and TRBJ2-3, with unresolved D. The CDR3 is 14 residues long. Germline CDR1 reads MNHEY; CDR2 reads SVGAGI. Deletions cut 3 bases from V and 0 bases from J, with 7 bases between. CDR3 DNA: TGTGCCAGCAGTTATTCTACCAGCACAGATACGCAGTATTTT. This sequence encodes CASSYSTSTDTQYF.

The chain carries TRBV30 and TRBJ2-5; D perhaps matches TRBD2 (5 bases). V was shortened by 3 bases and J by 5 bases, with 19 bases between the two germline ends. The CDR3 has 15 residues. Germline CDR1 reads GTSNPN; CDR2 reads SVGIG (reference sequence). The CDR3 DNA reads TGTGCCTGGAGGTTACTACTAGGGTCTGGGGAGACCCAGTACTTC. Residues: CAWRLLLGSGETQYF.

The chain joins TRBV6-6 to TRBJ1-2; TRBD1 matches 8 bases. The V segment lost 6 bases and the J segment 2 bases; nucleotides outside the gene matches: 8. Germline values: CDR1 MNHNY, CDR2 SVGAGI (reference sequence). The CDR3 totals 15 residues. The CDR3 sequence: CASSQSGGANYGYTF. CDR3 DNA: TGTGCCAGCAGCCAGTCAGGGGGCGCGAACTATGGCTACACCTTC.

This chain uses TRBV19 with TRBJ1-1; 9 bases line up with TRBD1. After removal of 5 bases from V and 6 bases from J, the junction contained 10 bases not matched to a gene. CDR3 length: 15 residues. Germline V gives CDR1 LNHDA, CDR2 SQIVND (reference sequence). This chain's CDR3 is CASSSPTGGMPEAFF. The CDR3 DNA sequence: TGTGCCAGTAGTTCCCCGACAGGGGGGATGCCTGAAGCTTTCTTT.

The J gene is TRBJ1-6, the V gene TRBV28, with a tentative D call TRBD1 (5 bases). V dropped 2 bases and J dropped 4 bases, with 12 bases sitting between them. The CDR3 totals 16 residues. Germline V lookup: CDR1 MDHEN, CDR2 SYDVKM. The chain's CDR3 is CASSLSSGTYNSPLHF. The DNA for the CDR3 is TGTGCCAGCAGTTTAAGTTCAGGGACTTATAATTCACCCCTCCACTTT. Based on the CDR3 plus reference TRBV28 and TRBJ1-6, the full variable domain is DVKVTQSSRYLVKRTGEKVFLECVQDMDHENMFWYRQDPGLGLRLIYFSYDVKMKEKGDIPEGYSVSREKKERFSLILESASTNQTSMYLCASSLSSGTYNSPLHFGNGTRLTVT.

The rearrangement links TRBV30 to TRBJ1-2; no reliable D call. The CDR3 totals 13 residues. Germline-derived CDR1 and CDR2 are GTSNPN and SVGIG (reference sequence). Trimming left V 2 bases short and J 4 bases short, with 11 bases between. Here the CDR3 reads CAWSFSGVYGYTF. The CDR3 bases are TGTGCCTGGAGTTTCTCCGGGGTCTATGGCTACACCTTC.

The chain uses TRBV6-4 and TRBJ1-2; D remains ambiguous. The germline gives CDR1 MRHNA, CDR2 SNTAGT. The CDR3 is made up of 13 amino acids. Trimming pared 3 bases from V and 7 bases from J, leaving 12 bases between. CDR3 in DNA: TGTGCCAGCAGTGAATCGCGTAGTAGTGGCTACACCTTC. Protein sequence: CASSESRSSGYTF.

This chain's CDR3 is CASSLGAGGPETQYF. CDR3 nucleotides: TGTGCCAGCAGCTTGGGAGCGGGAGGCCCAGAGACCCAGTACTTC. V gene TRBV11-3 combines with J gene TRBJ2-5; 9 bases are shared with TRBD2. The V and J ends lost 3 bases and 4 bases, in that order; junction bases with no gene match: 6. Germline CDR1 reads SGHNT; CDR2 reads YENEEA. This CDR3 is built from 15 residues. The whole variable domain, filled in from reference TRBV11-3 and TRBJ2-5, reads EAGVVQSPRYKIIEKKQPVAFWCNPISGHNTLYWYLQNLGQGPELLIRYENEEAVDDSQLPKDRFSAERLKGVDSTLKIQPAELGDSAVYLCASSLGAGGPETQYFGPGTRLLVL.

As concerns this clone: Because it lacks the conserved phenylalanine or tryptophan at the end, this CDR3 is likely a read error. V usage is TRBV30 and J usage is TRBJ1-1; 7 bases map to TRBD1. This CDR3 is 16 amino acids long. Trimming removed 2 bases from V and 1 base from J; junction bases left unmatched: 10. CDR1 and CDR2 (germline): GTSNPN, SVGIG (reference sequence). The CDR3: CAWSYLSGQRNTEAFL. CDR3 nucleotides: TGTGCCTGGAGTTATTTATCGGGACAGCGGAACACTGAAGCTTTCCTT.

This clone was counted only a few times. The V call is TRBV10-2, the J call TRBJ2-7; 9 nucleotides align to TRBD1. Trimming cost V 8 bases and J 4 bases; bases outside gene matches: 9. Germline loops: CDR1 WSHSY, CDR2 SAAADI. The CDR3 contains 14 residues. CDR3 sequence: CASGRDRVGYEQYF. Here the CDR3 DNA reads TGCGCCAGCGGCCGGGACAGGGTAGGTTACGAGCAGTACTTC.

The chain has TRBV5-1 and TRBJ2-2; D is perhaps TRBD1 (5 bases). CDR1 and CDR2 from the germline V gene are SGHRS and YFSETQ. CDR3 size: 16 residues. The V end was cut by 4 bases, the J end by 6 bases, with 19 bases between. CDR3 nucleotides: TGCGCCAGCAGCCCACAGCAGGGCTTGAGAGCCGGGGAGCTGTTTTTT. Its translation is CASSPQQGLRAGELFF.

In this sample, this clone turned up once. At one end the junction does not follow the germline gene, possibly because of a read error. The sample contains more than one DNA sequence encoding this CDR3. The gene calls are TRBV19 and TRBJ2-3, with TRBD2 matching over 15 bases. Per germline, CDR1 LNHDA and CDR2 SQIVND (reference sequence). This CDR3 has 23 residues. The CDR3, as DNA: TGTGCCAGTAGTCTAGAGCTTTCGCCGGGACTAGCGGGAGGAATCAGTGGCACAGATACGCAGTATTTT. Encoded protein: CASSLELSPGLAGGISGTDTQYF.